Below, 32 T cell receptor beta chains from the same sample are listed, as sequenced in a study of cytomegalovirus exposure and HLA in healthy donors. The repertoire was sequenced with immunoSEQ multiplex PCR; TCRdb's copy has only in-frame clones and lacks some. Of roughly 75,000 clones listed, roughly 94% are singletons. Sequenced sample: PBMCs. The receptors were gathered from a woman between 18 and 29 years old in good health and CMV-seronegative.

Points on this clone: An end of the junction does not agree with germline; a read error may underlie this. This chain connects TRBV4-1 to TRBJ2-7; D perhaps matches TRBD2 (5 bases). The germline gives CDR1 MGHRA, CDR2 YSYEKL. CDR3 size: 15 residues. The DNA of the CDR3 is TGCGCCAGCAACCAAGAAGGGAGAATCACCTACGAGCAGTACTTC. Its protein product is CASNQEGRITYEQYF.

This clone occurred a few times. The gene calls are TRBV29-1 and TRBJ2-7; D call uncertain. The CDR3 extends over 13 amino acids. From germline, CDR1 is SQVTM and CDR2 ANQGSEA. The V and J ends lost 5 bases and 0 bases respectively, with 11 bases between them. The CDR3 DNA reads TGCAGCGTTAGAACTTATGACTCCTACGAGCAGTACTTC. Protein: CSVRTYDSYEQYF.

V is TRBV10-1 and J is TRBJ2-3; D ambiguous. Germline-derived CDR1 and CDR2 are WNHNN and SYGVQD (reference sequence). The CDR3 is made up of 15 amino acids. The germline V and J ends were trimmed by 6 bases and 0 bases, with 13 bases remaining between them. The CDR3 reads CASSVRDGSTDTQYF. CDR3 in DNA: TGCGCCAGCAGCGTCAGAGACGGGAGCACAGATACGCAGTATTTT.

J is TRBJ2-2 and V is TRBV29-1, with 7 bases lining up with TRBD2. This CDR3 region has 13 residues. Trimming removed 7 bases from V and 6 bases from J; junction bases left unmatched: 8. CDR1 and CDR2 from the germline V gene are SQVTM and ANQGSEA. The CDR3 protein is CSGSGMRAGELFF. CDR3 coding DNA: TGCAGCGGGAGCGGGATGCGGGCCGGGGAGCTGTTTTTT.

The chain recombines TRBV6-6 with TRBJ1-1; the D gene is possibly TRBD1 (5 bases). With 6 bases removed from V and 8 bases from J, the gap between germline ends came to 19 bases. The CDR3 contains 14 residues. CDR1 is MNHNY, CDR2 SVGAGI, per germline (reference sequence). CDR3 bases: TGTGCCAGCAGCCCGATCCGGGACTCCGCCGAAGCTTTCTTT. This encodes CASSPIRDSAEAFF.

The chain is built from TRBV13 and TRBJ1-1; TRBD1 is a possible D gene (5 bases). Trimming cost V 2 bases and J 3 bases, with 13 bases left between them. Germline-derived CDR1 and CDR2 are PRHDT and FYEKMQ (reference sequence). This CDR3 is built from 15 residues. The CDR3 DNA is TGTGCCAGCAGCTTACTGGCAGGGCATGACACTGAAGCTTTCTTT. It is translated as CASSLLAGHDTEAFF. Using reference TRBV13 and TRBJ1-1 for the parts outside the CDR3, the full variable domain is AAGVIQSPRHLIKEKRETATLKCYPIPRHDTVYWYQQGPGQDPQFLISFYEKMQSDKGSIPDRFSAQQFSDYHSELNMSSLELGDSALYFCASSLLAGHDTEAFFGQGTRLTVV.

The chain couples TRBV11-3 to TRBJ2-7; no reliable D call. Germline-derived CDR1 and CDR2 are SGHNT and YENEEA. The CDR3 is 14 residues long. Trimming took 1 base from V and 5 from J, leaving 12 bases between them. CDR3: CASSLGANQNEQYF. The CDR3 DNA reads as TGTGCCAGCAGCTTAGGGGCCAACCAAAACGAGCAGTACTTC.

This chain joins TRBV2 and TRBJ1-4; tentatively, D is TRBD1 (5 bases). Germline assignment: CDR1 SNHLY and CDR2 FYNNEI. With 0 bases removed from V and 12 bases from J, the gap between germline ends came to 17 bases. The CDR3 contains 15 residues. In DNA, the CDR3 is TGTGCCAGCAGTGAAGCGCTTCGGGGGGGTACAGAACTGTTTTTT. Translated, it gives CASSEALRGGTELFF.

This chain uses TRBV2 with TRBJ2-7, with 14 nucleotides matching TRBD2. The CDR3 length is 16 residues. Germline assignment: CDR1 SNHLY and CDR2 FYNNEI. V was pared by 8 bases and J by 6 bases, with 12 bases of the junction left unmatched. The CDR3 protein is CASRRDSGTSGGEQYF. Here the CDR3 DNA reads TGTGCCAGCCGGAGGGACTCCGGGACTAGCGGGGGCGAGCAGTACTTC.

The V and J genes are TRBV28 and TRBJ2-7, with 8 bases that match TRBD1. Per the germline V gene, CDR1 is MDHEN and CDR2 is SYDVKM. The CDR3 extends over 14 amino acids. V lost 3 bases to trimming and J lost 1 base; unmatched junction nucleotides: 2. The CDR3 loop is CASSFRTGSYEQYF. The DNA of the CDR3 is TGTGCCAGCAGTTTCCGGACAGGGTCCTACGAGCAGTACTTC.

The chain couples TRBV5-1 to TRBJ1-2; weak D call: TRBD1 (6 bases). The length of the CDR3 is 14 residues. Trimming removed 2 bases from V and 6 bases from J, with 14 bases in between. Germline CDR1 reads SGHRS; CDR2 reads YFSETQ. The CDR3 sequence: CASSFWGGENGYTF. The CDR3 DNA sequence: TGCGCCAGCAGCTTCTGGGGGGGCGAAAATGGCTACACCTTC.

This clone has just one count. The CDR3 reads CASSLVSSNYGYTF. DNA for the CDR3: TGTGCCAGCAGCTTGGTTAGCAGTAACTATGGCTACACCTTC. The rearrangement links TRBV5-6 to TRBJ1-2; D gene unclear. The CDR3 is made up of 14 amino acids. The germline gives CDR1 SGHDT, CDR2 YYEEEE. V was cut by 0 bases and J by 1 base, with 7 bases left in between.

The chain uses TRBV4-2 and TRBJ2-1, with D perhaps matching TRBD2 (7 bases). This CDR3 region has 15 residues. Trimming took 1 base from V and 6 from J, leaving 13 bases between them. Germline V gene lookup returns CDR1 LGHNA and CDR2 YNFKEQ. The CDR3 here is CASSQGGGNINEQFF. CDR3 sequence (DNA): TGTGCCAGCAGCCAAGGGGGGGGCAACATCAATGAGCAGTTCTTC.

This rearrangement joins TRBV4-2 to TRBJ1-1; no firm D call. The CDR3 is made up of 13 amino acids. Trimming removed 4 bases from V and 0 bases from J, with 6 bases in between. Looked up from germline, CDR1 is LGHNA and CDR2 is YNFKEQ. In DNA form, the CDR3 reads TGTGCCAGCAGCCGCCAGTTGAACACTGAAGCTTTCTTT. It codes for CASSRQLNTEAFF.

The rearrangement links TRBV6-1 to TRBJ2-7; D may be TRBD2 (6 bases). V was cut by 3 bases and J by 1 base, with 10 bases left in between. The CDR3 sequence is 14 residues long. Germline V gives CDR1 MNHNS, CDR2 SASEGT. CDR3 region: CASSEAGWSYEQYF. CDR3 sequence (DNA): TGTGCCAGCAGTGAGGCGGGATGGTCCTACGAGCAGTACTTC.

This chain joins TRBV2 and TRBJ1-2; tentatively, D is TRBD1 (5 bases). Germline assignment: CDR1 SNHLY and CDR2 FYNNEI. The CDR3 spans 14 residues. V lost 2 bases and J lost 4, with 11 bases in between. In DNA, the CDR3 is TGTGCCAGCAGTGAAAGGTCAGGGCCCTATGGCTACACCTTC. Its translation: CASSERSGPYGYTF.

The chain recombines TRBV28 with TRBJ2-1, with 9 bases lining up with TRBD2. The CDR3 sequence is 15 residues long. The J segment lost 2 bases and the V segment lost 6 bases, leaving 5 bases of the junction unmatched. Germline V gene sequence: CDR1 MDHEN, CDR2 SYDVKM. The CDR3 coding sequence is TGTGCCAGCAGACGGACTAGCGAGGCCTACAATGAGCAGTTCTTC. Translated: CASRRTSEAYNEQFF. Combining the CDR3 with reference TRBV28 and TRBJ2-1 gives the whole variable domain DVKVTQSSRYLVKRTGEKVFLECVQDMDHENMFWYRQDPGLGLRLIYFSYDVKMKEKGDIPEGYSVSREKKERFSLILESASTNQTSMYLCASRRTSEAYNEQFFGPGTRLTVL.

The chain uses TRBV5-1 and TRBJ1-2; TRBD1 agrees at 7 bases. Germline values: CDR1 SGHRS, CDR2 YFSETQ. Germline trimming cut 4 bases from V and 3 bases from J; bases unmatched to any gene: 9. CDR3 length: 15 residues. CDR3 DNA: TGCGCCAGCAGCACCTCCGGGACAGCGGACTATGGCTACACCTTC. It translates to CASSTSGTADYGYTF. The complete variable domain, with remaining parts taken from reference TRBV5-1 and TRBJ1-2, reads KAGVTQTPRYLIKTRGQQVTLSCSPISGHRSVSWYQQTPGQGLQFLFEYFSETQRNKGNFPGRFSGRQFSNSRSEMNVSTLELGDSALYLCASSTSGTADYGYTFGSGTRLTVV.

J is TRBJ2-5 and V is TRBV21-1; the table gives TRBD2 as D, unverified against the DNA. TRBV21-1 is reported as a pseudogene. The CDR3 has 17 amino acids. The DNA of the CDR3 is TGTGCCAGCAGCAAATTAACTAGGCGGGGGGGCCGCGAGACCCAGTACTTC. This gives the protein CASSKLTRRGGRETQYF.

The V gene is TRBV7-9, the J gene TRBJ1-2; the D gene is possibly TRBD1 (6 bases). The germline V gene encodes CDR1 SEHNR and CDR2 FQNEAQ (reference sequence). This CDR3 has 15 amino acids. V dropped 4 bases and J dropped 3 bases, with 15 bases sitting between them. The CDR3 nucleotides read TGTGCCAGCAGCTCCGGGACATTGAGCTACTATGGCTACACCTTC. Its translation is CASSSGTLSYYGYTF.

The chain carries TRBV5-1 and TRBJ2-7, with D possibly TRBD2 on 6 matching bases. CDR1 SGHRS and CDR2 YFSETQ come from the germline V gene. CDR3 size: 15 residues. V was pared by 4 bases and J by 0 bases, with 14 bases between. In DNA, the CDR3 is TGCGCCAGCAGCAGGGGACTTGCCAGCTCCTACGAGCAGTACTTC. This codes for CASSRGLASSYEQYF.

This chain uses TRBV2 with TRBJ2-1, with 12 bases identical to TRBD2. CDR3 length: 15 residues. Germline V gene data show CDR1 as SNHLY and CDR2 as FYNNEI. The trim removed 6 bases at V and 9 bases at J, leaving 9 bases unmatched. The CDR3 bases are TGTGCCAGCAGCACTACTAGCGGGAGGATAGGTGAGCAGTTCTTC. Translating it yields CASSTTSGRIGEQFF.

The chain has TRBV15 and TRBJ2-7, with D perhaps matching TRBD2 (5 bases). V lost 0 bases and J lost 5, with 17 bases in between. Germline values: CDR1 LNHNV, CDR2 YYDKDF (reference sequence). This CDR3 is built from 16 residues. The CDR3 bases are TGTGCCACCAGCAGAGACCGCGGACTGTCTCTGGACGAGCAGTACTTC. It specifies CATSRDRGLSLDEQYF.

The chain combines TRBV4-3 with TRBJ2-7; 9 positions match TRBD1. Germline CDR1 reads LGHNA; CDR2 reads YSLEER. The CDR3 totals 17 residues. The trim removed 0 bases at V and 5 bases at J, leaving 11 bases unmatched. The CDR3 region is CASSQDRGQGLRNEQYF. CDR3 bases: TGCGCCAGCAGCCAAGATAGGGGACAGGGTTTGAGGAACGAGCAGTACTTC.

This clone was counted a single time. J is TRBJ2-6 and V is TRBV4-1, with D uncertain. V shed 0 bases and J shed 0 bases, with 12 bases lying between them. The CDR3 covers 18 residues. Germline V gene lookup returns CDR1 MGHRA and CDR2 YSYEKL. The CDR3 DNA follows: TGCGCCAGCAGCCAAGAAGTCAGGATCGACTCTGGGGCCAACGTCCTGACTTTC. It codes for CASSQEVRIDSGANVLTF.

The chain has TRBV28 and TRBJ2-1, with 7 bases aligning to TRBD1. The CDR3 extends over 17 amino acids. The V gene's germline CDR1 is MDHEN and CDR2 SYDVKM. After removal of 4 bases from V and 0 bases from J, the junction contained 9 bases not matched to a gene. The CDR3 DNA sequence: TGTGCCAGCAGTTCCGACCTCGACAGGGACTCCTACAATGAGCAGTTCTTC. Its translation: CASSSDLDRDSYNEQFF. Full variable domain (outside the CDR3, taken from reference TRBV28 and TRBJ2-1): DVKVTQSSRYLVKRTGEKVFLECVQDMDHENMFWYRQDPGLGLRLIYFSYDVKMKEKGDIPEGYSVSREKKERFSLILESASTNQTSMYLCASSSDLDRDSYNEQFFGPGTRLTVL.

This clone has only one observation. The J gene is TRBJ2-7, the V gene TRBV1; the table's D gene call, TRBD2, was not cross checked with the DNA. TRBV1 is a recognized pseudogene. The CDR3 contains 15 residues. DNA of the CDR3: TGCACCAGCAGCCAAGTGGCCGGGGGTCCCTACGAGCAGTACTTC. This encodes CTSSQVAGGPYEQYF.

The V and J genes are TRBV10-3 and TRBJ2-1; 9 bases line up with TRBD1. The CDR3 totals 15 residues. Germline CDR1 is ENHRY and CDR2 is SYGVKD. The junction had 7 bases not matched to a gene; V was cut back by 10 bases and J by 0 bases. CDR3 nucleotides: TGTGCCACCCAACAGGGGGCACGCTCCTACAATGAGCAGTTCTTC. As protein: CATQQGARSYNEQFF.

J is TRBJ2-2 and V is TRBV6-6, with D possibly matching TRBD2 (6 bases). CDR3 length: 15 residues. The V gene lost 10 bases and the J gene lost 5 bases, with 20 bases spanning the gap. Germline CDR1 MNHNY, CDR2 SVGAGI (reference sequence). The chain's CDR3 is CATRTLGGGTGELFF. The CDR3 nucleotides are TGTGCCACCCGAACTTTAGGTGGAGGGACCGGGGAGCTGTTTTTT.

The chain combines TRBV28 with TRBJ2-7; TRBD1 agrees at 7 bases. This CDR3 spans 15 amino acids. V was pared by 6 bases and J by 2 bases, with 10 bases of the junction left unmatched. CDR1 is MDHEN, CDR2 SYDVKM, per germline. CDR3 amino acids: CASSLTQGLAYEQYF. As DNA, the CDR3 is TGTGCCAGCAGCCTAACACAGGGGTTGGCCTACGAGCAGTACTTC.

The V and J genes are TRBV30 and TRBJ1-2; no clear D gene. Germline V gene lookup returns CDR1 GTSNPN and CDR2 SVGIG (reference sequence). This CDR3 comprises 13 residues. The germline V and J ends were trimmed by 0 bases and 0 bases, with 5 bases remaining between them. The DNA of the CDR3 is TGTGCCTGGAGTGTGGAGGCTAACTATGGCTACACCTTC. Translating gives CAWSVEANYGYTF.

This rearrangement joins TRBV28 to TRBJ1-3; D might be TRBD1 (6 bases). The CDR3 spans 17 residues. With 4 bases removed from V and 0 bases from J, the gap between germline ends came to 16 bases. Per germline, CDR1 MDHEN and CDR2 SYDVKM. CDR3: CASSSVWDTFSGNTIYF. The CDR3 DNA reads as TGTGCCAGCAGTTCGGTTTGGGACACCTTCTCTGGAAACACCATATATTTT. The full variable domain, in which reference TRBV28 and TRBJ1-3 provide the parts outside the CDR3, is DVKVTQSSRYLVKRTGEKVFLECVQDMDHENMFWYRQDPGLGLRLIYFSYDVKMKEKGDIPEGYSVSREKKERFSLILESASTNQTSMYLCASSSVWDTFSGNTIYFGEGSWLTVV.